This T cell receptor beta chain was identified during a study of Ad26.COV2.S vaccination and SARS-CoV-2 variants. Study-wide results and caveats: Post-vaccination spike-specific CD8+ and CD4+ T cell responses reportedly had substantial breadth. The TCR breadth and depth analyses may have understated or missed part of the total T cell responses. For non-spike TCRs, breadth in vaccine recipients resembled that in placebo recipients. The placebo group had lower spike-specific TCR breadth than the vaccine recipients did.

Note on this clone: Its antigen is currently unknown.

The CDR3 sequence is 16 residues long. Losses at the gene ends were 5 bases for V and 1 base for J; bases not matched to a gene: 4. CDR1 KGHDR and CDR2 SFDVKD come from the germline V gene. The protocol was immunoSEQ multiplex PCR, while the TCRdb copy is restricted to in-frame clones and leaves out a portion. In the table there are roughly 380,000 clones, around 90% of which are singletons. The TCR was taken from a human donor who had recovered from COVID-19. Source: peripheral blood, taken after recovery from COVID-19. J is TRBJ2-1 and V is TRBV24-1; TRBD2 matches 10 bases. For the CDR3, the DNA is TGTGCCACCAGTGGTAGCGGGGGGCTTTCCTACAATGAGCAGTTCTTC. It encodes CATSGSGGLSYNEQFF.